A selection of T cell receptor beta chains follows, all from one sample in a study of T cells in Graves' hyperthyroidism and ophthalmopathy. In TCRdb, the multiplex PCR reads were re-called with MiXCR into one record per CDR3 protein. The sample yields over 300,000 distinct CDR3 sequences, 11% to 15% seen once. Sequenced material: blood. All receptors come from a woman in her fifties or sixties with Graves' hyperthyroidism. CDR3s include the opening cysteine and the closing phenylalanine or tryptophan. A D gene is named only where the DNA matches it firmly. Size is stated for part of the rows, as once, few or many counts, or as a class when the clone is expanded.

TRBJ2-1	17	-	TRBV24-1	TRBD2	TGTGCCACCAGTGATCCAGCAGCGGGAAGCTCCTACAATGAGCAGTTCTTC	CATSDPAAGSSYNEQFF
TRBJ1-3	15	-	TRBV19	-	TGTGCCAGTAGTCTGGGGGCTTCCTCTGGAAACACCATATATTTT	CASSLGASSGNTIYF
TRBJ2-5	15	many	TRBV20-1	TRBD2	TGCAGTGCTATTGGACTAGCGGCAGAAAAAGAGACCCAGTACTTC	CSAIGLAAEKETQYF
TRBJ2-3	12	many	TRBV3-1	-	TGTGCCAGCAGTTACAGATTGGATACGCAGTATTTT	CASSYRLDTQYF
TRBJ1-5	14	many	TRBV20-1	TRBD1	TGCAGTGCCCAGGGACAGCTTAGCAATCAGCCCCAGCATTTT	CSAQGQLSNQPQHF
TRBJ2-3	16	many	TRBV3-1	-	TGTGCCAGCAGCCCGAGATCTGGGGGGCACACAGATACGCAGTATTTT	CASSPRSGGHTDTQYF
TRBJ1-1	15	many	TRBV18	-	TGTGCCAGCTCACCATGGCCAGGCATGAACACTGAAGCTTTCTTT	CASSPWPGMNTEAFF
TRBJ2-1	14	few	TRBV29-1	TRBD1	TGCAGCGTTTCAGGACAGGAGCTCTACAATGAGCAGTTCTTC	CSVSGQELYNEQFF
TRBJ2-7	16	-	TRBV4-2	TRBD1	TGTGCCAGCAGCCACGGGGACAGGGCCAGCTCCTACGAGCAGTACTTC	CASSHGDRASSYEQYF
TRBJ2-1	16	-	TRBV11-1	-	TGTGCCAGCAGCCAGGCCTCTACTAGTGCCTACAATGAGCAGTTCTTC	CASSQASTSAYNEQFF
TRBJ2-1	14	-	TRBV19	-	TGTGCCAGTTGCCGGGACTCCACTCATGATGAGCAGTTCTTC	CASCRDSTHDEQFF
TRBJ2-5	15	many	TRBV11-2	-	TGTGCCAGCAGCTTAGGGGGGCGGCGGCAAGAGACCCAGTACTTC	CASSLGGRRQETQYF
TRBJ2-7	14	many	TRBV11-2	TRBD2	TGTGCCAGCTCAAGAGGGAGGGGAGGCGCCGAGCAGTACTTC	CASSRGRGGAEQYF
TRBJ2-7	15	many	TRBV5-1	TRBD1	TGCGCCAGCAGCTCATGGACAGGGGCGACCTACGAGCAGTACTTC	CASSSWTGATYEQYF
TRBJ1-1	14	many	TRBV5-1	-	TGCGCCAGCAGCGGGCAGATGGTGAACACTGAAGCTTTCTTT	CASSGQMVNTEAFF
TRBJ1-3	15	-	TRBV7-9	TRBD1	TGTGCCAGCAGCCTAGGGACAGGTACTGGAAACACCATATATTTT	CASSLGTGTGNTIYF
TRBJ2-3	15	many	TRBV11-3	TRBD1	TGTGCCAGCAGCCCCTGGGACAGGGAAGGTGATACGCAGTATTTT	CASSPWDREGDTQYF
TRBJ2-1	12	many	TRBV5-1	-	TGCGCCAGCAGCTTGGGTCGGGCTGAGCAGTTCTTC	CASSLGRAEQFF
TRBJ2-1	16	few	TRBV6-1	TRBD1	TGTGCCAGCAGTCAGAGACAGGGCGCCTCCTACAATGAGCAGTTCTTC	CASSQRQGASYNEQFF
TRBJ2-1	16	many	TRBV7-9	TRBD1	TGTGCCAGCAGCCGGGACAGGGGACCCTCCTACAATGAGCAGTTCTTC	CASSRDRGPSYNEQFF
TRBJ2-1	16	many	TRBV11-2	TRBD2	TGTGCCAGCAGCCACTGGACTAGCGGGAGGGGAAATGAGCAGTTCTTC	CASSHWTSGRGNEQFF
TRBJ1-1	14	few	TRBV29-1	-	TGCAGCGCCGTTCCCCGCGTGATGAGCACTGAAGCTTTCTTT	CSAVPRVMSTEAFF
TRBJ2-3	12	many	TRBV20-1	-	TGCAGTGCTAGTTTCCGCCCAGATACGCAGTATTTT	CSASFRPDTQYF
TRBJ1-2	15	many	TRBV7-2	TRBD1	TGTGCCAGCAGCCATCCGGGACAGGGGGCAGATGGCTACACCTTC	CASSHPGQGADGYTF
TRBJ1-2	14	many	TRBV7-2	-	TGTGCCAGCAGCTTAGGGCCTTCAAACTATGGCTACACCTTC	CASSLGPSNYGYTF
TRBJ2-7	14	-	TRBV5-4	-	TGTGCCAGCAGCTTGCCTTCGCGAGGTAACGAGCAGTACTTC	CASSLPSRGNEQYF
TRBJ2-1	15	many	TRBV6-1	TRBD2	TGTGCCAGCAGACCGGGACTAGACCAATACAATGAGCAGTTCTTC	CASRPGLDQYNEQFF
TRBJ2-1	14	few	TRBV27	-	TGTGCCGGCAGCGTGGTGGGGGCCCACAATGAGCAGTTCTTC	CAGSVVGAHNEQFF
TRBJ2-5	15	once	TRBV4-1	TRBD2	TGCGCCAGCAGCCAAGCTAGCGGGAGACAAGAGACCCAGTACTTC	CASSQASGRQETQYF
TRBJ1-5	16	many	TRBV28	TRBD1	TGTGCCAGCACCGAGGGGACAGGGTATAGCAATCAGCCCCAGCATTTT	CASTEGTGYSNQPQHF
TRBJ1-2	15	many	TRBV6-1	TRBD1	TGTGCCAGCAGTGAAAAACAGGGGAATCTGAATGGCTACACCTTC	CASSEKQGNLNGYTF
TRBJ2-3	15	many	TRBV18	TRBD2	TGTGCCAGCACGACTAGCGACCTGCCCACAGATACGCAGTATTTT	CASTTSDLPTDTQYF
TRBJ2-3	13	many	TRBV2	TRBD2	TGTGCCAGCACGGGACTAGCGGGAGATACGCAGTATTTT	CASTGLAGDTQYF
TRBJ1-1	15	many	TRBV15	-	TGTGCCACCAGCAGACCCACGACAGGGAACACTGAAGCTTTCTTT	CATSRPTTGNTEAFF
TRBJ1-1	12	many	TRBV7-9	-	TGTGCCAGCAGCCCCTCGGGCGCTGAAGCTTTCTTT	CASSPSGAEAFF
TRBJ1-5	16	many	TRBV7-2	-	TGTGCCAGCAGCGCAGGAGGTGGCAGGAACAATCAGCCCCAGCATTTT	CASSAGGGRNNQPQHF
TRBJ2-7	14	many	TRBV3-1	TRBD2	TGTGCCAGCAGCCAATTCGGGAGGCAGTACGAGCAGTACTTC	CASSQFGRQYEQYF
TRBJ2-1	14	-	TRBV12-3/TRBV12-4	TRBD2	TGTGCCAGCGGGGGACTAGCGGGCCACAATGAGCAGTTCTTC	CASGGLAGHNEQFF
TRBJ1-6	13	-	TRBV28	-	TGTGCCAGCAGTCAATTCCAAAATTCACCCCTCCACTTT	CASSQFQNSPLHF
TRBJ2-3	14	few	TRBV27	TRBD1	TGTGCCAGCAGTCACGGACAGGGGTGGGATACGCAGTATTTT	CASSHGQGWDTQYF
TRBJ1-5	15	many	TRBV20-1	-	TGCAGTGCTAGAGAGGGAGAAGGCGAGAATCAGCCCCAGCATTTT	CSAREGEGENQPQHF
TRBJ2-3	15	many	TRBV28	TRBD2	TGTGCCAGCAGTTTTAGCGGGGAGGGCTGGAATACGCAGTATTTT	CASSFSGEGWNTQYF
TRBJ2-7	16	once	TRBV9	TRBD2	TGTGCCAGCGGACGACCAGGGACTAGCGGAGTCTACGAGCAGTACTTC	CASGRPGTSGVYEQYF
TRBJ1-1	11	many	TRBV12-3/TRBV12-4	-	TGTGCCAGCAGTTTACGCGGAGAAGCTTTCTTT	CASSLRGEAFF
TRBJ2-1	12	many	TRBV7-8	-	TGTGCCAGCAGCCCCTACAGGAATGAGCAGTTCTTC	CASSPYRNEQFF
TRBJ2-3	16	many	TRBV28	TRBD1	TGTGCCAGCAGTCACCGGACAGGTTCTAGCACAGATACGCAGTATTTT	CASSHRTGSSTDTQYF
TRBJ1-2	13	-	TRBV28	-	TGTGCCAGCAGTCCCGGCGGGCAGGGGGGCTACACCTTC	CASSPGGQGGYTF
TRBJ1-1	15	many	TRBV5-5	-	TGTGCCAGCAGCCCCCTCCCAACAACGAACACTGAAGCTTTCTTT	CASSPLPTTNTEAFF
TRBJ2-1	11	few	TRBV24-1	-	TGTGCCACCAGTGAGGCAGGGGAGCAGTTCTTC	CATSEAGEQFF
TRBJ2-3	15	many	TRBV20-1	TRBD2	TGCAGTGCTAGAGCGGGCGGGAGCGGCACAGATACGCAGTATTTT	CSARAGGSGTDTQYF
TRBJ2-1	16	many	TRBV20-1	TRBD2	TGCAGTGCTAGCCCGAATGGGGGAGGGCCGATCAATGAGCAGTTCTTC	CSASPNGGGPINEQFF
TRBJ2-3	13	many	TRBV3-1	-	TGTGCCAGCAGCCAGCAAGATGCAGATACGCAGTATTTT	CASSQQDADTQYF
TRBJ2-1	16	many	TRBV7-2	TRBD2	TGTGCCAGCAGACCTCTAGCGGGAGTAACCTACAATGAGCAGTTCTTC	CASRPLAGVTYNEQFF